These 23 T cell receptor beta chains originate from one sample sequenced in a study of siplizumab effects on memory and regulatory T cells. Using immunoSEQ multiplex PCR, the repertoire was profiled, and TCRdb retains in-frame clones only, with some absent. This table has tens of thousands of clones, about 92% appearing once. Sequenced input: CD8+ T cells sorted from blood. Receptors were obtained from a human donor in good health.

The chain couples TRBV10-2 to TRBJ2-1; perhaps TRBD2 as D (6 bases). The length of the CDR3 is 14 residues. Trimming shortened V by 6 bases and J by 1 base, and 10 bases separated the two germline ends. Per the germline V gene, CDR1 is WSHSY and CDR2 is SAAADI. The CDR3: CASRGRGSYNEQFF. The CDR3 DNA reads TGCGCCAGCAGGGGACGGGGGTCCTACAATGAGCAGTTCTTC.

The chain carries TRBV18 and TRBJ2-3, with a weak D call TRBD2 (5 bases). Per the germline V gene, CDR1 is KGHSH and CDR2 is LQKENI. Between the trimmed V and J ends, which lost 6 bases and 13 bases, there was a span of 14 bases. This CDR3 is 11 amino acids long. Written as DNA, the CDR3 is TGTGCCAGCTCGGGTCAGGACTGGAAGTATTTT. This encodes CASSGQDWKYF.

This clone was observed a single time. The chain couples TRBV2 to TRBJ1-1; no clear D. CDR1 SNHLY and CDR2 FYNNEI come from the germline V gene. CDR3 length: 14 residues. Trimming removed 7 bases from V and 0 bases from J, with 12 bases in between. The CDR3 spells CASTQKPLNTEAFF. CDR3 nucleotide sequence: TGTGCCAGCACCCAAAAACCCCTGAACACTGAAGCTTTCTTT. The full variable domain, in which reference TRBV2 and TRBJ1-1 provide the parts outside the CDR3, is EPEVTQTPSHQVTQMGQEVILRCVPISNHLYFYWYRQILGQKVEFLVSFYNNEISEKSEIFDDQFSVERPDGSNFTLKIRSTKLEDSAMYFCASTQKPLNTEAFFGQGTRLTVV.

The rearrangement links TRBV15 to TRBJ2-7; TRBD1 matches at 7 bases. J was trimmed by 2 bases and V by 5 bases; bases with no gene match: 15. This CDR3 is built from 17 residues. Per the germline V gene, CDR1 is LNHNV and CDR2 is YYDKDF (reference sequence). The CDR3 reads CATSGITGANPAYEQYF. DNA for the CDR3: TGTGCCACCAGCGGTATTACAGGGGCCAACCCGGCCTACGAGCAGTACTTC.

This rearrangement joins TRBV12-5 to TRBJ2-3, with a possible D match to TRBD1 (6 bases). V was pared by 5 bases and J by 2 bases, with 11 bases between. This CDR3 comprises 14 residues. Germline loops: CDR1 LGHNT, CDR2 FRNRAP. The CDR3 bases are TGTGCTAGTGGTCTACAGGGACCCACAGATACGCAGTATTTT. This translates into CASGLQGPTDTQYF. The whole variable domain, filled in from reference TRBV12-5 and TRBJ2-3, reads DARVTQTPRHKVTEMGQEVTMRCQPILGHNTVFWYRQTMMQGLELLAYFRNRAPLDDSGMPKDRFSAEMPDATLATLKIQPSEPRDSAVYFCASGLQGPTDTQYFGPGTRLTVL.

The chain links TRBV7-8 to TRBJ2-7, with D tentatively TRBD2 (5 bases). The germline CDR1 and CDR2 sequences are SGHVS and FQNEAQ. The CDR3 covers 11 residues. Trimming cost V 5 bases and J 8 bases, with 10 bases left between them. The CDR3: CASSTLGKQYF. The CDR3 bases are TGTGCCAGCAGCACACTAGGGAAGCAGTACTTC.

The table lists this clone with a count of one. CDR3 bases: TGTGCCAGCAGCCCTATTTCGGCCTACGAGCAGTACTTC. It is translated as CASSPISAYEQYF. The rearrangement joins TRBV6-5 to TRBJ2-7, with D uncertain. Per germline, CDR1 MNHEY and CDR2 SVGAGI. CDR3 size: 13 residues. V was shortened by 6 bases and J by 2 bases, with 11 bases between the two germline ends.

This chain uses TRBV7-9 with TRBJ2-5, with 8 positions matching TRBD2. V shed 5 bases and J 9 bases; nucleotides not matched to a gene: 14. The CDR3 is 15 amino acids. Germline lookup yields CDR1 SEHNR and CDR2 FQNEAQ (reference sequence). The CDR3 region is CASSPVAGPMLAQYF. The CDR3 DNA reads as TGTGCCAGCAGCCCAGTAGCGGGACCCATGTTGGCCCAGTACTTC.

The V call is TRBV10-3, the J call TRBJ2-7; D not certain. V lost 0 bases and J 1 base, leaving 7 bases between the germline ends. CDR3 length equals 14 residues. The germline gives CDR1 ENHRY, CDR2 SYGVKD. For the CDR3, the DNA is TGTGCCATCAGTGAGTCTGTCACGTCCTACGAGCAGTACTTC. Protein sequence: CAISESVTSYEQYF.

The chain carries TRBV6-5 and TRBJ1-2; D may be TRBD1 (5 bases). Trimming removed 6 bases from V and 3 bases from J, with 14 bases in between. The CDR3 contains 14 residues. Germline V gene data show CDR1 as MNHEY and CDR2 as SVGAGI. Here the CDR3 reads CASRPSQEYYGYTF. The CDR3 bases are TGTGCCAGCAGACCTTCACAGGAATACTATGGCTACACCTTC.

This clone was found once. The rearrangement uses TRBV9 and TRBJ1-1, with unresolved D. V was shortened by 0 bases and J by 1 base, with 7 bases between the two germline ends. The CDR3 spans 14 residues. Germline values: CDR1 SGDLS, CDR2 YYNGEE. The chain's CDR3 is CASSVGQTNTEAFF. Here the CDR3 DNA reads TGTGCCAGCAGCGTAGGTCAGACGAACACTGAAGCTTTCTTT.

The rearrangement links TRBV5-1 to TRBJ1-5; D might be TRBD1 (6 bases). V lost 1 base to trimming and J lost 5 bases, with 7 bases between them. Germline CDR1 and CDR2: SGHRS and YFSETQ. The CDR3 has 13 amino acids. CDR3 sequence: CASSLTGYQPQHF. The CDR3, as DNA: TGCGCCAGCAGCTTGACAGGGTATCAGCCCCAGCATTTT.

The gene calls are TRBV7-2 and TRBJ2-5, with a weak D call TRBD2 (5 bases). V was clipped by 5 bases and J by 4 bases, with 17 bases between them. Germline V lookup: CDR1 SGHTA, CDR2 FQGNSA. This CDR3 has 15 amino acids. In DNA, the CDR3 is TGTGCCAGCAGCCCCCTAGCCGCAGAGGGAGAGACCCAGTACTTC. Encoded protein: CASSPLAAEGETQYF.

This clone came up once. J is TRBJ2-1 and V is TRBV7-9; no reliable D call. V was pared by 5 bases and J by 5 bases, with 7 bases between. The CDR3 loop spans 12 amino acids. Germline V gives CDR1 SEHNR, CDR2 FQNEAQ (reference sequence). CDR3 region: CASSPGDNEQFF. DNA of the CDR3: TGTGCCAGCAGCCCTGGGGACAATGAGCAGTTCTTC.

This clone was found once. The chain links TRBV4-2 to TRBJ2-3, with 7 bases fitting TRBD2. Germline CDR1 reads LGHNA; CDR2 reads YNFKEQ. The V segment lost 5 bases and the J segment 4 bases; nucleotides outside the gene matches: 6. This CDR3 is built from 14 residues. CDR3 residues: CASSGGLGSDTQYF. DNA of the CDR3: TGTGCCAGCAGCGGAGGACTAGGATCAGATACGCAGTATTTT.

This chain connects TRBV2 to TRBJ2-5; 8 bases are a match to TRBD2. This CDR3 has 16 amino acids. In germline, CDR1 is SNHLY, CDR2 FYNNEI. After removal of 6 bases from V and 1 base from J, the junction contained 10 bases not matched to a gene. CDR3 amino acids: CASSDWGAGGQETQYF. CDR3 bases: TGTGCCAGCAGCGACTGGGGGGCGGGGGGCCAAGAGACCCAGTACTTC.

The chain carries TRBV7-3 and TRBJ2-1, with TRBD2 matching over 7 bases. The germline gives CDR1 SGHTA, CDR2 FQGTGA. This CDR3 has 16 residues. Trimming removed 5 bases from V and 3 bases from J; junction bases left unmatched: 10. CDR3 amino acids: CASSPSVAGVYNEQFF. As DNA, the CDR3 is TGTGCCAGCAGCCCCTCGGTGGCGGGGGTCTACAATGAGCAGTTCTTC.

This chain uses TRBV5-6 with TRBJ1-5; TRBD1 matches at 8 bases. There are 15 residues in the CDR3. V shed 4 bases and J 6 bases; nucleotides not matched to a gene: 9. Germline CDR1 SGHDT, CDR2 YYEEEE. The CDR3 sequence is CASSGGQGRGQPQHF. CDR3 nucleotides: TGTGCCAGCAGCGGAGGACAGGGAAGAGGTCAGCCCCAGCATTTT.

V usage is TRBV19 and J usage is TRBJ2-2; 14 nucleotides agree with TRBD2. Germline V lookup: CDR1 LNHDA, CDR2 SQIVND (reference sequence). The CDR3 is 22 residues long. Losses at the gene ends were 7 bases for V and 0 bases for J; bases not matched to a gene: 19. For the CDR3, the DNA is TGTGCCAGTACGGGACTAGCGGGGGACCCCATCGCCTTCGCAGCGAACACCGGGGAGCTGTTTTTT. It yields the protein CASTGLAGDPIAFAANTGELFF.

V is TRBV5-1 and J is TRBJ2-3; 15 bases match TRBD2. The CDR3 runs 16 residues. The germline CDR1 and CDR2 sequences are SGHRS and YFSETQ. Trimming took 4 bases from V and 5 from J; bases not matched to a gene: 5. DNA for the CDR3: TGCGCCAGCAGCCCGGGACTAGCGGGGGGATTAGATACGCAGTATTTT. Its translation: CASSPGLAGGLDTQYF. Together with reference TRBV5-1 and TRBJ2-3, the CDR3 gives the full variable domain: KAGVTQTPRYLIKTRGQQVTLSCSPISGHRSVSWYQQTPGQGLQFLFEYFSETQRNKGNFPGRFSGRQFSNSRSEMNVSTLELGDSALYLCASSPGLAGGLDTQYFGPGTRLTVL.

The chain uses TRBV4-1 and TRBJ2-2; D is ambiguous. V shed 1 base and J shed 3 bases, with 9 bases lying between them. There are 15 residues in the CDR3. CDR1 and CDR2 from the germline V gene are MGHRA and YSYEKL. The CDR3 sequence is CASSQGQVDTGELFF. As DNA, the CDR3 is TGCGCCAGCAGCCAAGGGCAGGTTGACACCGGGGAGCTGTTTTTT.

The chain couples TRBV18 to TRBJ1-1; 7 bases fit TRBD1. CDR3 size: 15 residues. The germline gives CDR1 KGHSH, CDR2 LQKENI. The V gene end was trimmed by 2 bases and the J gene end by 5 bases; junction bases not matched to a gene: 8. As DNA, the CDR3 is TGTGCCAGCTCACCAGAGAACAGGGGAGGGACTGAAGCTTTCTTT. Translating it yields CASSPENRGGTEAFF.

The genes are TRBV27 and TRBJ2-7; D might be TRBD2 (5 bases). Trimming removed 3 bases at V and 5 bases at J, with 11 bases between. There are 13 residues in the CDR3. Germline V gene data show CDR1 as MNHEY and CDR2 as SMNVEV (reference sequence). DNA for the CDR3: TGTGCCAGCAGTTTTCCCGCGGGCAACGAGCAGTACTTC. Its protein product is CASSFPAGNEQYF.